Each of the 23 T cell receptor beta chains below was sequenced from the same sample in a study of blood T cells in healthy people across ages. The use of a sample-barcoded 5' primer and a J-beta primer mix characterized a second PCR of roughly 6 to 12 cycles. TCRdb passed the 5' RACE reads through MiXCR, listing each CDR3 protein once. The sample includes around 1,800,000 distinct CDR3 sequences, 30% to 40% of them seen just once. The sequenced sample was blood. The receptor set was obtained from a human donor in good health.

The CDR3 sequence: CASSVDPGMTDTQYF. CDR3 in DNA: TGTGCCAGCAGCGTAGATCCGGGGATGACAGATACGCAGTATTTT. V gene TRBV9 combines with J gene TRBJ2-3, with D perhaps matching TRBD2 (5 bases). V lost 0 bases, J lost 3 bases, and 11 bases lay in between. In germline, CDR1 is SGDLS, CDR2 YYNGEE. The CDR3 covers 15 residues.

This clonotype appeared many times. The chain uses TRBV6-6 and TRBJ2-3, with D unresolved. Per germline, CDR1 MNHNY and CDR2 SVGAGI (reference sequence). V shed 2 bases and J shed 5 bases, with 2 bases lying between them. This CDR3 is 11 amino acids long. The CDR3 spells CASSYVDTQYF. CDR3 coding DNA: TGTGCCAGCAGTTACGTAGATACGCAGTATTTT.

This clonotype was seen only once. The junction departs from germline at one end; a sequencing error may be responsible. The rearrangement links TRBV6-6 to TRBJ1-6, with no clear D. Germline lookup yields CDR1 MNHNY and CDR2 SVGAGI (reference sequence). The CDR3 covers 14 residues. CDR3 bases: TGTGCCAGCAGTTATCGGGAGGGTAGTTCACCCCCCCACTTT. Translation: CASSYREGSSPPHF.

This clonotype was counted a few times. The chain recombines TRBV7-9 with TRBJ2-6; a possible D gene is TRBD2 (6 bases). The CDR3 contains 18 residues. Germline CDR1 and CDR2: SEHNR and FQNEAQ (reference sequence). Trimming removed 5 bases from V and 0 bases from J, with 17 bases in between. For the CDR3, the DNA is TGTGCCAGCAGCCGTCCGGGGGAAGAGAGCTCTGGGGCCAACGTCCTGACTTTC. It yields the protein CASSRPGEESSGANVLTF.

This clonotype has ten or more counts. This chain links TRBV7-3 with TRBJ2-5, with 12 bases matching TRBD1. The germline gives CDR1 SGHTA, CDR2 FQGTGA. Unmatched junction bases numbered 8, after V lost 5 bases and J lost 4 bases. This CDR3 region has 16 residues. The CDR3 nucleotides are TGTGCCAGCAGCCCCCTGGGGACAGGGGGCGTAGAGACCCAGTACTTC. Translation gives CASSPLGTGGVETQYF.

This clonotype has only a few counts. The J gene is TRBJ2-7, the V gene TRBV12-3 or TRBV12-4; perhaps D is TRBD1 or TRBD2 (5 bases each). This CDR3 contains 15 residues. Trimming shortened V by 3 bases and J by 2 bases, and 14 bases separated the two germline ends. CDR3 sequence: CASSLGHGAPYEQYF. In DNA form, the CDR3 reads TGTGCCAGCAGTTTGGGGCACGGGGCCCCCTACGAGCAGTACTTC.

The chain couples TRBV29-1 to TRBJ2-5, with D uncertain. The germline V gene has CDR1 SQVTM and CDR2 ANQGSEA. The CDR3 is 13 residues long. V lost 6 bases and J 1 base, leaving 12 bases between the germline ends. CDR3 sequence (DNA): TGCAGCGTCGTGCCCGGCTCCCAAGAGACCCAGTACTTC. Its translation is CSVVPGSQETQYF.

On this clonotype itself: Mismatch with germline at one junction end may stem from a read error. J is TRBJ2-7 and V is TRBV6-4; 10 nucleotides match TRBD2. Per germline, CDR1 MRHNA and CDR2 SNTAGT. The CDR3 runs 15 residues. The CDR3 is CAGSEASGSSYEQYF. The CDR3, as DNA: TGCGCTGGCAGTGAGGCTAGCGGGAGCTCCTACGAGCAGTACTTC.

This clonotype is a singleton in its sample. The chain uses TRBV3-1 and TRBJ2-1, with D perhaps matching TRBD2 (5 bases). V lost 0 bases and J lost 7, with 13 bases in between. CDR1 is LGHDT, CDR2 YNNKEL, per germline (reference sequence). This CDR3 has 15 amino acids. The CDR3 reads CASSQDSEGLNEQFF. CDR3 nucleotide sequence: TGTGCCAGCAGCCAAGATTCAGAGGGATTGAATGAGCAGTTCTTC.

V is TRBV29-1 and J is TRBJ2-7; perhaps TRBD2 as D (6 bases). This CDR3 region has 13 residues. The V gene lost 7 bases and the J gene lost 1 base, with 14 bases spanning the gap. The germline V gene has CDR1 SQVTM and CDR2 ANQGSEA. The CDR3 region has the DNA TGCAGCGCCTGTACGGGGGAGTCCTACGAGCAGTACTTC. This gives the protein CSACTGESYEQYF.

The chain has TRBV20-1 and TRBJ2-3; D possibly corresponds to TRBD2 (7 bases). This CDR3 contains 15 residues. The V end lost 5 bases, the J end lost 2 bases, and 17 bases lay between the germline ends. The germline V gene encodes CDR1 DFQATT and CDR2 SNEGSKA (reference sequence). The CDR3 nucleotides read TGCAGTGCTGAGGGGGACTACCGTAACACAGATACGCAGTATTTT. It encodes CSAEGDYRNTDTQYF.

The rearrangement joins TRBV7-2 to TRBJ1-5; D uncertain. The CDR3 is 15 residues long. Trimming pared 1 base from V and 3 bases from J, leaving 10 bases between. Germline V gene lookup returns CDR1 SGHTA and CDR2 FQGNSA. The CDR3 spells CASSLVLGDNQPQHF. The CDR3 bases are TGTGCCAGCAGCTTAGTCCTGGGAGACAATCAGCCCCAGCATTTT.

In DNA form, the CDR3 reads TGCAGTGCTATGGCAACGGAGGCTACCTACAATGAGCAGTTCTTC. Its protein product is CSAMATEATYNEQFF. The rearrangement links TRBV20-1 to TRBJ2-1; possible D gene TRBD2, 5 bases. Looked up from germline, CDR1 is DFQATT and CDR2 is SNEGSKA (reference sequence). This CDR3 is 15 amino acids long. The V and J ends lost 4 bases and 2 bases respectively, with 15 bases between them.

This chain connects TRBV3-1 to TRBJ2-3, with 15 bases fitting TRBD2. Trimming took 4 bases from V and 6 from J; bases not matched to a gene: 8. The CDR3 loop spans 17 amino acids. Germline CDR1 reads LGHDT; CDR2 reads YNNKEL (reference sequence). CDR3 protein: CASSPGLAGGRLDTQYF. The CDR3 DNA is TGTGCCAGCAGCCCGGGACTAGCGGGGGGCCGCCTGGATACGCAGTATTTT.

The chain uses TRBV5-1 and TRBJ2-1; possible D gene TRBD2, 5 bases. The CDR3 loop spans 15 amino acids. CDR1 is SGHRS and CDR2 is YFSETQ in the germline V gene. The V end lost 1 base, the J end lost 6 bases, and 14 bases lay between the germline ends. CDR3 loop: CASSLKRGIGNEQFF. In DNA, the CDR3 is TGCGCCAGCAGCTTGAAACGGGGTATCGGCAATGAGCAGTTCTTC.

This clonotype has more than one count but fewer than ten. J is TRBJ2-7 and V is TRBV6-5; either TRBD1 or TRBD2 may supply D (7 bases each). The V and J ends lost 4 bases and 1 base respectively, with 14 bases between them. Germline assignment: CDR1 MNHEY and CDR2 SVGAGI. CDR3 size: 15 residues. The CDR3 coding sequence is TGTGCCAGCAGTTCAGCAGGGGGGGCGTCCTACGAGCAGTACTTC. This translates into CASSSAGGASYEQYF.

This clonotype appeared a few times. The V and J genes are TRBV6-6 and TRBJ2-7, with 8 nucleotides matching TRBD2. This CDR3 spans 15 amino acids. Per germline, CDR1 MNHNY and CDR2 SVGAGI (reference sequence). The V and J ends lost 1 base and 6 bases, in that order; junction bases with no gene match: 8. The CDR3 region is CASSYLIARGGEQYF. The CDR3 region has the DNA TGTGCCAGCAGTTACTTGATAGCCCGGGGGGGCGAGCAGTACTTC.

In this sample, this clonotype turned up a few times. The rearrangement uses TRBV9 and TRBJ2-3, with 8 bases aligning to TRBD2. Germline V lookup: CDR1 SGDLS, CDR2 YYNGEE. Trimming cost V 3 bases and J 6 bases; bases outside gene matches: 6. The CDR3 contains 14 residues. CDR3 DNA sequence: TGTGCCAGCAGCGACCCCGGGAGGGCGGATACGCAGTATTTT. Translated: CASSDPGRADTQYF.

The gene calls are TRBV3-1 and TRBJ2-5, with unresolved D. This CDR3 is built from 15 residues. The V gene's germline CDR1 is LGHDT and CDR2 YNNKEL (reference sequence). Trimming took 0 bases from V and 2 from J, leaving 10 bases between them. The CDR3 region is CASSQDVGRQETQYF. For the CDR3, the DNA is TGTGCCAGCAGCCAAGATGTAGGGCGGCAAGAGACCCAGTACTTC.

This clonotype was counted a few times. The chain links TRBV24-1 to TRBJ1-2; D is unclear. The germline V and J ends were trimmed by 4 bases and 8 bases, with 16 bases remaining between them. This CDR3 has 14 amino acids. Per the germline V gene, CDR1 is KGHDR and CDR2 is SFDVKD. The CDR3 loop reads CATSDMSRARGYTF. Written as DNA, the CDR3 is TGTGCCACCAGTGACATGTCGAGGGCGAGGGGCTACACCTTC.

This rearrangement joins TRBV20-1 to TRBJ2-5; a possible D gene is TRBD1 (6 bases). This CDR3 is built from 15 residues. Between the trimmed V and J ends, which lost 0 bases and 5 bases, there was a span of 16 bases. CDR1 DFQATT and CDR2 SNEGSKA come from the germline V gene (reference sequence). CDR3 in amino acids: CSARDSTGSWETQYF. As DNA, the CDR3 is TGCAGTGCTAGAGATAGCACAGGGAGTTGGGAGACCCAGTACTTC.

This sequence joins TRBV28 and TRBJ2-7; possibly TRBD1 for D (6 bases). The CDR3 is 14 residues long. The germline V gene has CDR1 MDHEN and CDR2 SYDVKM. V lost 5 bases and J lost 2, with 13 bases in between. The CDR3 DNA follows: TGTGCCAGCAGTCCAGAACAGGGAACCTACGAGCAGTACTTC. Encoded protein: CASSPEQGTYEQYF. Full variable domain (missing parts from reference TRBV28 and TRBJ2-7): DVKVTQSSRYLVKRTGEKVFLECVQDMDHENMFWYRQDPGLGLRLIYFSYDVKMKEKGDIPEGYSVSREKKERFSLILESASTNQTSMYLCASSPEQGTYEQYFGPGTRLTVT.

The CDR3 region has the DNA TGTGCCAGCAGCTCCCAACCTTGGCCTGGCTACACCTTC. Translation: CASSSQPWPGYTF. The J gene is TRBJ1-2, the V gene TRBV13; D unresolved. In germline, CDR1 is PRHDT, CDR2 FYEKMQ (reference sequence). Trimming removed 4 bases from V and 7 bases from J, with 13 bases in between. CDR3 size: 13 residues.